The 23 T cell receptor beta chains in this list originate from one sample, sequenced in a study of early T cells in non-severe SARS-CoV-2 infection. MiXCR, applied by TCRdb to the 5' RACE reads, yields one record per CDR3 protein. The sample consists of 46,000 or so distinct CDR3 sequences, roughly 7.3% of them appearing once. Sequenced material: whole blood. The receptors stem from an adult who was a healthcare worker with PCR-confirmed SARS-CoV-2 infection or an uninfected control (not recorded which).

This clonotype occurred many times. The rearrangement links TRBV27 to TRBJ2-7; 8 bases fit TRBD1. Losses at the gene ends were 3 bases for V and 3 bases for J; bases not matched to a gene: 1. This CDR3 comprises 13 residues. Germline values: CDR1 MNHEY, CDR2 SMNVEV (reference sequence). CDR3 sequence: CASSFDRGYEQYF. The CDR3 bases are TGTGCCAGCAGTTTTGACAGGGGCTACGAGCAGTACTTC.

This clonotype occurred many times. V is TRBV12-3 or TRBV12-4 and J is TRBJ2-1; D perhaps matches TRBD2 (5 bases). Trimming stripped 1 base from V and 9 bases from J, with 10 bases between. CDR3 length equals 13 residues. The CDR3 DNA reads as TGTGCCAGCAGTTTAGTTGTACTAGGTGAGCAGTTCTTC. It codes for CASSLVVLGEQFF.

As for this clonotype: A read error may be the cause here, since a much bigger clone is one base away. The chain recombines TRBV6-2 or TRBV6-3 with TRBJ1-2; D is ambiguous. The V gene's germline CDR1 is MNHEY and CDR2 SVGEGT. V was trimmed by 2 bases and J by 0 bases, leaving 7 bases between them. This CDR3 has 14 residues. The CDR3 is CASSYRTPNYGYTF. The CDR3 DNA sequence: TGTGCCAGCAGTTACAGGACCCCTAACTATGGCTACACCTTC.

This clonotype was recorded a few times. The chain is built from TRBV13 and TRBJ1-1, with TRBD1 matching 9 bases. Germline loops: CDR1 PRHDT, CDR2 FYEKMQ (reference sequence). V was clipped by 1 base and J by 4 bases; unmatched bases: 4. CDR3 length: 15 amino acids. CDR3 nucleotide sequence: TGTGCCAGCAGCTTAGCCCTGACAGGGGGCACTGAAGCTTTCTTT. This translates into CASSLALTGGTEAFF.

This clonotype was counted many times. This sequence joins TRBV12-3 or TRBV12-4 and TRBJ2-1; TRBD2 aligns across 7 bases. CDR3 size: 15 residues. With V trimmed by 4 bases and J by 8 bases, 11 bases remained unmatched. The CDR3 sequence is CASSSGSRGRDEQFF. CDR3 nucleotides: TGTGCCAGCAGTTCAGGATCTCGGGGGAGGGATGAGCAGTTCTTC.

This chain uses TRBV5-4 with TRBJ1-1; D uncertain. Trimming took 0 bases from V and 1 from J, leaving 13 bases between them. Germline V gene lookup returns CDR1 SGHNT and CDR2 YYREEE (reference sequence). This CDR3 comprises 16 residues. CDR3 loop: CASSLGREGANTEAFF. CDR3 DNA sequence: TGTGCCAGCAGCTTGGGACGGGAAGGAGCGAACACTGAAGCTTTCTTT. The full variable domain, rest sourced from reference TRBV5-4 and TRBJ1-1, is ETGVTQSPTHLIKTRGQQVTLRCSSQSGHNTVSWYQQALGQGPQFIFQYYREEENGRGNFPPRFSGLQFPNYSSELNVNALELDDSALYLCASSLGREGANTEAFFGQGTRLTVV.

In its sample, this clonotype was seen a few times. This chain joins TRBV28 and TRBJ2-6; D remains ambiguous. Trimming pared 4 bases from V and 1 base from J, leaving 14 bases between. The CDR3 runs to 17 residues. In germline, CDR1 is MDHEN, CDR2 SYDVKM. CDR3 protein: CASSSLARSSGANVLTF. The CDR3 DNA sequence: TGTGCCAGCAGTTCCCTCGCTCGTTCGTCTGGGGCCAACGTCCTGACTTTC.

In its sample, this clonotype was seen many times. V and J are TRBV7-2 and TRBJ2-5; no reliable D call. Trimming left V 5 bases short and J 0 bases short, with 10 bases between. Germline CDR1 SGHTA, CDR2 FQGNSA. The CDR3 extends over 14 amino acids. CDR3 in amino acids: CASSVRKDQETQYF. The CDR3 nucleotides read TGTGCCAGCAGCGTTAGAAAGGACCAAGAGACCCAGTACTTC. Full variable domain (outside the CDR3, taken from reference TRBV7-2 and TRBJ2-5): GAGVSQSPSNKVTEKGKDVELRCDPISGHTALYWYRQSLGQGLEFLIYFQGNSAPDKSGLPSDRFSAERTGGSVSTLTIQRTQQEDSAVYLCASSVRKDQETQYFGPGTRLLVL.

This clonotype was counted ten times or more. CDR3 loop: CASSFDQNTEAFF. CDR3 bases: TGTGCCAGCAGCTTCGACCAGAACACTGAAGCTTTCTTT. The rearrangement links TRBV7-9 to TRBJ1-1, with D uncertain. The germline gives CDR1 SEHNR, CDR2 FQNEAQ (reference sequence). The CDR3 consists of 13 residues. Trimming shortened V by 3 bases and J by 1 base, and 6 bases separated the two germline ends.

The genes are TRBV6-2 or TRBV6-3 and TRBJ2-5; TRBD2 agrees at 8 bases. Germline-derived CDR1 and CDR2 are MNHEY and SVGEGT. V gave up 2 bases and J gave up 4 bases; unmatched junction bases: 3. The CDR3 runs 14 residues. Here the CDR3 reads CASSYRGGLETQYF. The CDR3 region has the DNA TGTGCCAGCAGTTACCGGGGGGGCCTAGAGACCCAGTACTTC.

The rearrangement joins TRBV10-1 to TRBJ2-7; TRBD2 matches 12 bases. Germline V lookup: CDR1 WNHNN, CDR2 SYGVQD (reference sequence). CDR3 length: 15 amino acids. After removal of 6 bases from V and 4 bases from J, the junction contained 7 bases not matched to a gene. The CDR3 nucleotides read TGCGCCAGCAGCGGAGGACTAGCGGGGAGATACGAGCAGTACTTC. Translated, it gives CASSGGLAGRYEQYF.

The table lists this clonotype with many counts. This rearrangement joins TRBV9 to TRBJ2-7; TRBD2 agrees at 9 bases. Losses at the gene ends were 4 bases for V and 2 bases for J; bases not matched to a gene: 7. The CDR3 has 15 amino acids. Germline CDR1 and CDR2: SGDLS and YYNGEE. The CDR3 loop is CASSLPGLAPYEQYF. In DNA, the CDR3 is TGTGCCAGCAGCCTTCCGGGACTAGCCCCCTACGAGCAGTACTTC.

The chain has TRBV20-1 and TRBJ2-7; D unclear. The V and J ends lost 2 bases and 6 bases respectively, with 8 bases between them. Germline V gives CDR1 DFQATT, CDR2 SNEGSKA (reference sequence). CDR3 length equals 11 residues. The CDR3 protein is CSARYRVEQYF. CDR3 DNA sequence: TGCAGTGCTAGATACAGAGTCGAGCAGTACTTC.

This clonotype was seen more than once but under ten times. This CDR3 reads CANRDEKLFF. The CDR3, as DNA: TGCGCCAACAGAGATGAAAAACTGTTTTTT. The chain links TRBV23-1 to TRBJ1-4; D gene uncertain. TRBV23-1 is sorted into the ORF group, with uncertain function. The V and J ends lost 10 bases and 6 bases respectively, with 6 bases between them. This CDR3 is built from 10 residues.

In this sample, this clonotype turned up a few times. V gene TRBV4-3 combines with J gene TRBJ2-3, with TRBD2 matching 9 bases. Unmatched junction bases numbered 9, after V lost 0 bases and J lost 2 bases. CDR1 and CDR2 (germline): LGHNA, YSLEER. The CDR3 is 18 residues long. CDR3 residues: CASSQDNKAGGTTDTQYF. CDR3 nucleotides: TGCGCCAGCAGCCAAGATAATAAAGCGGGGGGAACCACAGATACGCAGTATTTT.

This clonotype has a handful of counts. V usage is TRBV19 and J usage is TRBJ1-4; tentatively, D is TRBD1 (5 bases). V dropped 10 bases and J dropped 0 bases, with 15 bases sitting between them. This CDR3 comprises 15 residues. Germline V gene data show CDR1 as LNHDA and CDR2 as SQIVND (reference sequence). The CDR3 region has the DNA TGTGCCACAAGAAGGTCGACAGCAACTAATGAAAAACTGTTTTTT. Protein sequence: CATRRSTATNEKLFF.

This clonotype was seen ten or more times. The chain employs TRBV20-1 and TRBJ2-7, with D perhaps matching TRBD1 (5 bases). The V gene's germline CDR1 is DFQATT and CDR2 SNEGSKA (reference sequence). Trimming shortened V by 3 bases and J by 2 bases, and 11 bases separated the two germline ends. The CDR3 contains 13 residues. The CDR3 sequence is CSARSDSPYEQYF. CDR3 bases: TGCAGTGCTAGGTCAGACAGCCCCTACGAGCAGTACTTC.

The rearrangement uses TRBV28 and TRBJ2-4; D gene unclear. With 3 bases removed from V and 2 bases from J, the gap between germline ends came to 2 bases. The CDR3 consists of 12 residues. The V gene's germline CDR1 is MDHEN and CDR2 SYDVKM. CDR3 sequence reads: CASSLTKNIQYF. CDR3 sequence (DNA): TGTGCCAGCAGTTTGACCAAAAACATTCAGTACTTC.

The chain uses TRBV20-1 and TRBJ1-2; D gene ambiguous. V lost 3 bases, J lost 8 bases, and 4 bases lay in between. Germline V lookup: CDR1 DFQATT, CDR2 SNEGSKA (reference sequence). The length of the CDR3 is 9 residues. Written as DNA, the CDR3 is TGCAGTGCTAGGGGGGGCTACACCTTC. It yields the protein CSARGGYTF.

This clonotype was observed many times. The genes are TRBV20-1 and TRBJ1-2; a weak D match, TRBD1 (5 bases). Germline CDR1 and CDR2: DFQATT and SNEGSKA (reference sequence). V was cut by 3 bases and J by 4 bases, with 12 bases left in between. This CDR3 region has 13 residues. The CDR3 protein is CSARRGEGYGYTF. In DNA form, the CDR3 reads TGCAGTGCTAGGCGAGGGGAGGGCTATGGCTACACCTTC.

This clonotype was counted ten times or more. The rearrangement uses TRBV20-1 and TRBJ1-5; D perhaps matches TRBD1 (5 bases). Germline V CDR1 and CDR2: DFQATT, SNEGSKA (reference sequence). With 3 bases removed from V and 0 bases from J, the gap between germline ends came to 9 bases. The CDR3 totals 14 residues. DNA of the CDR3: TGCAGTGCTAGGGACATCTATAGCAATCAGCCCCAGCATTTT. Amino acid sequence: CSARDIYSNQPQHF.

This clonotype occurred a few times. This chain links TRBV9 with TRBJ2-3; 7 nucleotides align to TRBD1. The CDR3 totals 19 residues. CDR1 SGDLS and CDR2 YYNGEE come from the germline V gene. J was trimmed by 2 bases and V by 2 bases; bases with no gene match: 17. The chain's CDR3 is CASSVDARVPGQPTDTQYF. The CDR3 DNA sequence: TGTGCCAGCAGCGTTGATGCACGGGTGCCGGGACAGCCCACAGATACGCAGTATTTT. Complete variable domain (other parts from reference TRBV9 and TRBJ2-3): DSGVTQTPKHLITATGQRVTLRCSPRSGDLSVYWYQQSLDQGLQFLIQYYNGEERAKGNILERFSAQQFPDLHSELNLSSLELGDSALYFCASSVDARVPGQPTDTQYFGPGTRLTVL.

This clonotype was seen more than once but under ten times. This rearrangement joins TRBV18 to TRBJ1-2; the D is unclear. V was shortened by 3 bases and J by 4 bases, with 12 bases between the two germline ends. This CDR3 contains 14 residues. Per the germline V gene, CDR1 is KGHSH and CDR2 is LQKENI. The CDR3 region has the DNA TGTGCCAGCTCACCCGAGGGAGTCCGCTATGGCTACACCTTC. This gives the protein CASSPEGVRYGYTF.